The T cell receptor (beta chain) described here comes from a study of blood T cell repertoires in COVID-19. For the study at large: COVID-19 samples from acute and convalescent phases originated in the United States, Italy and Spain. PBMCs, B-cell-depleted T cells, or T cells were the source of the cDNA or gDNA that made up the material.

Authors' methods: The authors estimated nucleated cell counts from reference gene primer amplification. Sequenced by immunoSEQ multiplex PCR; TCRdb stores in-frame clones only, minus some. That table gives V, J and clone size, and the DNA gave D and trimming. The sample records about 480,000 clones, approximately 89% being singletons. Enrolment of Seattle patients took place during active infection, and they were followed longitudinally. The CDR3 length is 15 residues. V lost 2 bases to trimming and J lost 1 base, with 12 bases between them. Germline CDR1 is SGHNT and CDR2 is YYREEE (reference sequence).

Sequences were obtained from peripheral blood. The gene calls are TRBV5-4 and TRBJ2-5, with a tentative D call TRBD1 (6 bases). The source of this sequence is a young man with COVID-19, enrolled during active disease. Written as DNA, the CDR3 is TGTGCCAGCAGCTTTATGGGGGCTAGCCAAGAGACCCAGTACTTC. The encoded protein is CASSFMGASQETQYF.